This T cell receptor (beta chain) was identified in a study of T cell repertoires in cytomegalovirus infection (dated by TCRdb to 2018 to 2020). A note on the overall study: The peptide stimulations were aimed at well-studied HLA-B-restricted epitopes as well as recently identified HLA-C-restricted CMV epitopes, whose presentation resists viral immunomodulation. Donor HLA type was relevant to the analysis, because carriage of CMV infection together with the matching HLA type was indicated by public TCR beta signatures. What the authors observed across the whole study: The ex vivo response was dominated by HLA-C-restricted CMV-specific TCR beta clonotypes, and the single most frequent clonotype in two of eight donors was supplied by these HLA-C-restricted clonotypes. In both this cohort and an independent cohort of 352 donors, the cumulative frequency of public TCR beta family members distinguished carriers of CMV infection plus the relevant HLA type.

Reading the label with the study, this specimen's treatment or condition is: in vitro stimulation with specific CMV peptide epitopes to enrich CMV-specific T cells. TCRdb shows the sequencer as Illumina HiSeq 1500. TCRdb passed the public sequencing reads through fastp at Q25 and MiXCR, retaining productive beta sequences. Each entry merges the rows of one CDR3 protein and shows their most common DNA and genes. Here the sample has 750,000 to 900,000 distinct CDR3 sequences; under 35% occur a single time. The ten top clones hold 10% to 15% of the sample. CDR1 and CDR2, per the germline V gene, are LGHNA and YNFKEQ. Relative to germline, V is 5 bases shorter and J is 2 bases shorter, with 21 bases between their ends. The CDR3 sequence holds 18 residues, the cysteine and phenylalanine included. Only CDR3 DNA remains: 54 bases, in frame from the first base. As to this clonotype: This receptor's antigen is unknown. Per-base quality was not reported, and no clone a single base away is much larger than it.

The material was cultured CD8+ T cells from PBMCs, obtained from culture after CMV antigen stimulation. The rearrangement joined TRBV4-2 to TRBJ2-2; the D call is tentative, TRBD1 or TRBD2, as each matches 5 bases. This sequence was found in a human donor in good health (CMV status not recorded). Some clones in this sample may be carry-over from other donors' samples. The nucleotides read TGTGCCAGCAGCGAATCGGGACCCCCAGGACTTAACACCGGGGAGCTGTTTTTT. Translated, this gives CASSESGPPGLNTGELFF.